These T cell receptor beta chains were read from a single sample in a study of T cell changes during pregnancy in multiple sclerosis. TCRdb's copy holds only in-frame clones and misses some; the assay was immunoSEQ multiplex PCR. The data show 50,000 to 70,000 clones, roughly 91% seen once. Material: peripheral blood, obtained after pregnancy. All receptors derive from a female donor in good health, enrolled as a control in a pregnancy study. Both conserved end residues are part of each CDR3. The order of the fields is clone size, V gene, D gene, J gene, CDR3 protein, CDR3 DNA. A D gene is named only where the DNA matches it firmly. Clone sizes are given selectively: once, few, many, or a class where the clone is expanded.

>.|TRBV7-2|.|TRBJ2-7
CASSPGWEQYF
TGTGCCAGCAGCCCGGGGTGGGAGCAGTACTTC
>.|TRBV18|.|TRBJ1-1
CASSSAGATEAFF
TGTGCCAGCTCTTCAGCAGGGGCTACTGAAGCTTTCTTT
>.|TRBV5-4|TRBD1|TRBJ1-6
CASSRTGQNSPLHF
TGTGCCAGCAGCCGGACAGGTCAAAATTCACCCCTCCACTTT
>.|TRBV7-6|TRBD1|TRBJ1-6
CASSPTGYNSPLHF
TGTGCCAGCAGCCCGACAGGGTACAATTCACCCCTCCACTTT
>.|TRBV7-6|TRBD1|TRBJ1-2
CASSLVGTGDGYTF
TGTGCCAGCAGCTTAGTGGGGACAGGGGATGGCTACACCTTC
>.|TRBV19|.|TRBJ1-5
CASTTTAGGNQPQHF
TGTGCCAGTACCACAACGGCAGGGGGCAATCAGCCCCAGCATTTT
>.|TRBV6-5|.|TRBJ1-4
CASRDVGRGEKLFF
TGTGCCAGCAGGGACGTCGGGAGGGGGGAAAAACTGTTTTTT
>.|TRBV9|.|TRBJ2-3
CASTGTGTPSTDTQYF
TGTGCCAGCACTGGAACAGGAACACCTAGCACAGATACGCAGTATTTT
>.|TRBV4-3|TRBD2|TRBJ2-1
CASSQASGGDYNEQFF
TGCGCCAGCAGCCAAGCTAGCGGGGGGGATTACAATGAGCAGTTCTTC
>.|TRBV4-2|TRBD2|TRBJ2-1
CASSLDLSGVAYNEQFF
TGTGCCAGCAGCCTGGACCTTAGCGGGGTAGCCTACAATGAGCAGTTCTTC
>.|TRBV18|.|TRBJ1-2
CASSPGQSPNYGYTF
TGTGCCAGCTCACCAGGACAGTCCCCTAACTATGGCTACACCTTC
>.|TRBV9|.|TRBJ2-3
CASSVEAYTDTQYF
TGTGCCAGCAGCGTAGAAGCCTATACAGATACGCAGTATTTT
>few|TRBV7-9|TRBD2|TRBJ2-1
CASTSAFTSGFEQFF
TGTGCCAGCACCTCCGCGTTTACTAGCGGATTCGAGCAGTTCTTC
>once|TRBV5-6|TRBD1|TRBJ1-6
CASSMGQPNSPLHF
TGTGCCAGCAGCATGGGACAGCCAAATTCACCCCTCCACTTT
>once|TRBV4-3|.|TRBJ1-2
CASSQDLGQSGYGYTF
TGCGCCAGCAGCCAAGATCTGGGGCAGTCAGGCTATGGCTACACCTTC
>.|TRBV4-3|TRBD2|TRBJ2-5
CASSQELGGGLIGETQYF
TGCGCCAGCAGCCAAGAGCTTGGCGGGGGGCTGATAGGCGAGACCCAGTACTTC
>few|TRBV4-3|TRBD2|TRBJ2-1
CASSQRAGGDYNEQFF
TGCGCCAGCAGCCAGCGAGCGGGGGGCGACTACAATGAGCAGTTCTTC
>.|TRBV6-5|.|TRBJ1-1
CASSFLQGGNTEAFF
TGTGCCAGCAGTTTTCTCCAGGGCGGGAACACTGAAGCTTTCTTT